The rows below give T cell receptor beta chains drawn from one sample of a study of shared clonotypes between healthy human individuals. Clones were sequenced by immunoSEQ multiplex PCR, and TCRdb holds only the in-frame ones, with some missing. The sample lists a few hundred thousand clones; around 78% were seen once. The sample consisted of PBMCs. The receptors were sampled from a woman aged 40-49 years in good health. Some clones in this sample may be carry-over from other donors' samples. Both conserved end residues are part of each CDR3. D genes are given only for firm matches. Size tells how often a clone was seen (once, few, many) or the class of an expanded clone, and some rows leave it out.

TRBJ1-5 | TRBD1 | TRBV5-5 | once | TGTGCCAGCAGAGGCCGGGACAGTTATTTTTATAGCAATCAGCCCCAGCATTTT | CASRGRDSYFYSNQPQHF
TRBJ2-2 | TRBD2 | TRBV7-9 | many | TGTGCCAGCAGCTTAGGCACTAGCGACACCGGGGAGCTGTTTTTT | CASSLGTSDTGELFF
TRBJ2-5 | NA | TRBV5-1 | NA | TGCGCCAGCAGCCCCGTGACAACCCGGGTTGGGGAGACCCAGTACTTC | CASSPVTTRVGETQYF
TRBJ2-5 | TRBD1 | TRBV7-9 | NA | TGTGCCAGCAGCTTAGGGGTACAGGGGGTTCGAGAGACCCAGTACTTC | CASSLGVQGVRETQYF
TRBJ2-5 | TRBD2 | TRBV25-1 | NA | TGTGCCAGCAGTGATTCCCCTAGCGGGAGGGCCTGGAAAGAGACCCAGTACTTC | CASSDSPSGRAWKETQYF
TRBJ2-3 | NA | TRBV4-3 | NA | TGCGCCAGCAGCCAACAAATCAGTGACGCAGATACGCAGTATTTT | CASSQQISDADTQYF
TRBJ1-1 | NA | TRBV5-4 | few | TGTGCCAGCAGCTTGGGAAGGGTTACTGAAGCTTTCTTT | CASSLGRVTEAFF
TRBJ1-5 | TRBD1 | TRBV30 | many | TGTGCCTGGAGGGTACAGGGGAACATAGGCAATCAGCCCCAGCATTTT | CAWRVQGNIGNQPQHF
TRBJ2-5 | NA | TRBV5-1 | NA | TGCGCCAGCGAGAAGGGGGGGTCCTCTAAAGAGACCCAGTACTTC | CASEKGGSSKETQYF
TRBJ2-5 | TRBD1 | TRBV7-2 | many | TGTGCCAGCAGCTTACAAGGGGGCGGGGAGACCCAGTACTTC | CASSLQGGGETQYF
TRBJ1-1 | NA | TRBV23-1 | NA | TGCGCCAGCAGTCTAACAGGGTTTTGTTCTGAAGCTTTCTTT | CASSLTGFCSEAFF
TRBJ2-7 | NA | TRBV11-2 | many | TGTGCCAGCAGCTTAGTCCGGGACTTCTCCCCCGAGCAGTACTTC | CASSLVRDFSPEQYF
TRBJ2-1 | NA | TRBV5-1 | NA | TGCGCCAGCAGCTTAGACACCGGGAGACACAATGAGCAGTTCTTC | CASSLDTGRHNEQFF
TRBJ2-7 | TRBD2 | TRBV4-2 | few | TGTGCCAGCAGCCAAGATGGTACTAGCGGGAGCGACGAGCAGTACTTC | CASSQDGTSGSDEQYF
TRBJ2-7 | NA | TRBV28 | NA | TGTGCCAGCAGTGGGATCATACTCTACGAGCAGTACTTC | CASSGIILYEQYF
TRBJ2-3 | NA | TRBV18 | once | TGTGCCAGCTCACCAGTCGGGGCAAGCGACACAGATACGCAGTATTTT | CASSPVGASDTDTQYF
TRBJ2-3 | NA | TRBV28 | NA | TGTGCCACCAGAGGGCCTGGCACAGATACGCAGTATTTT | CATRGPGTDTQYF
TRBJ2-1 | NA | TRBV4-1 | NA | TGCGCCAGCAGCCAGGGGGCTGTGAGTCACGCGCAGTTCTTC | CASSQGAVSHAQFF
TRBJ2-7 | TRBD1 | TRBV28 | NA | TGTGCCAGCAGTTTAGGCAGGGGGCGCAGTCAGTACTTC | CASSLGRGRSQYF
TRBJ2-2 | NA | TRBV19 | NA | TGTGCCAGTAGTTCACCGGGACTGAACACCGGGGAGCTGTTTTTT | CASSSPGLNTGELFF
TRBJ2-2 | NA | TRBV6-5 | once | TGTGCCAGCACCAAGACAGTGACCGGGGAGCTGTTTTTT | CASTKTVTGELFF
TRBJ2-3 | NA | TRBV2 | NA | TGTGCCAGCAGGGAACTAGTGAACACAGATACGCAGTATTTT | CASRELVNTDTQYF
TRBJ2-7 | NA | TRBV7-9 | NA | TGTGCCAGCAGCTCCACGACAGGATCCTACGAGCAGTACTTC | CASSSTTGSYEQYF
TRBJ2-5 | NA | TRBV7-2 | NA | TGTGCCAGCAGCTCGGGACCCGACGCCCGGGAGACCCAGTACTTC | CASSSGPDARETQYF
TRBJ1-2 | NA | TRBV28 | NA | TGTGCCAGTAGGAAAGTTTATGGCTACACCTTC | CASRKVYGYTF
TRBJ2-5 | NA | TRBV11-1 | NA | TGTGCCAGCACCTTATGGGCAGGGGAGCAAGAGACCCAGTACTTC | CASTLWAGEQETQYF
TRBJ1-4 | NA | TRBV6-6 | NA | TGTGCCAGCAGTTACTCGTGGGAAAAACTGTTTTTT | CASSYSWEKLFF
TRBJ2-1 | NA | TRBV19 | NA | TGTGCCAGTGGCCCTAGCGCCAGCTCCTACAATGAGCAGTTCTTC | CASGPSASSYNEQFF
TRBJ1-2 | NA | TRBV10-3 | NA | TGTGCCATCAGTTGGGGGGTCGGCTATGGCTACACCTTC | CAISWGVGYGYTF
TRBJ2-5 | NA | TRBV7-9 | NA | TGTGCCAGCAGCTTAGTTTTGGGCGGGCAAGAGACCCAGTACTTC | CASSLVLGGQETQYF
TRBJ2-7 | NA | TRBV11-2 | NA | TGTGCCAGCAGCTTAGGTCACGAGCAGTACTTC | CASSLGHEQYF
TRBJ1-5 | NA | TRBV30 | NA | TGTGCCTGGAGTCTCCAGGGGTCGGAGCCCCAGCATTTT | CAWSLQGSEPQHF